These 11 T cell receptor beta chains were sequenced from one sample in a study of cytomegalovirus exposure and HLA in healthy donors. The PCR used 60 Vbeta and 13 Jbeta primers. TCRdb keeps only in-frame clones here, not all; method: immunoSEQ multiplex PCR. The sample carries about 140,000 clones, 65% to 85% recorded once. The sequenced sample consisted of PBMCs. Every receptor here comes from a man between 18 and 29 years old in good health and CMV-seronegative.

The V gene is TRBV7-9, the J gene TRBJ2-1; 7 bases line up with TRBD1. The V and J ends lost 6 bases and 14 bases, in that order; junction bases with no gene match: 13. CDR3 size: 13 residues. Germline V gene lookup returns CDR1 SEHNR and CDR2 FQNEAQ (reference sequence). The CDR3 DNA reads as TGTGCCAGCAGACTTATTCCCGAGCAGGGGGAGTTCTTC. As protein: CASRLIPEQGEFF.

The chain links TRBV2 to TRBJ1-1; D is unresolved. Trimming pared 6 bases from V and 4 bases from J, leaving 15 bases between. The germline gives CDR1 SNHLY, CDR2 FYNNEI. The CDR3 is made up of 14 amino acids. The CDR3 DNA sequence: TGTGCCAGCAGCGCGGGCATCTTTGGCACTGAAGCTTTCTTT. Protein product: CASSAGIFGTEAFF.

This rearrangement joins TRBV29-1 to TRBJ2-7; TRBD1 aligns across 9 bases. J gave up 2 bases and V 3 bases, and 5 bases lay outside the gene matches. This CDR3 has 14 amino acids. Germline-derived CDR1 and CDR2 are SQVTM and ANQGSEA. The CDR3, as DNA: TGCAGCGTTGATGTGGGACAGGGACCCTACGAGCAGTACTTC. This gives the protein CSVDVGQGPYEQYF.

In nucleotides, the CDR3 is TGTGCCAGCAGCGTAGAGGGGAGGACCCCGATATGGGAGACCCAGTACTTC. Its translation is CASSVEGRTPIWETQYF. The genes are TRBV9 and TRBJ2-5; weak D call: TRBD2 (6 bases). This CDR3 spans 17 amino acids. Germline lookup yields CDR1 SGDLS and CDR2 YYNGEE. V lost 0 bases to trimming and J lost 5 bases, with 20 bases between them.

The chain recombines TRBV9 with TRBJ2-7; 8 bases are shared with TRBD1. Germline V lookup: CDR1 SGDLS, CDR2 YYNGEE. With 4 bases clipped from V and 3 bases from J, the junction kept 15 bases outside the gene matches. This CDR3 contains 17 residues. DNA for the CDR3: TGTGCCAGCAGCCCTCGACTCGGACAGGGCGGCAACTACGAGCAGTACTTC. Encoded protein: CASSPRLGQGGNYEQYF.

V usage is TRBV27 and J usage is TRBJ1-5, with 7 bases lining up with TRBD1. V shed 7 bases, J shed 6 bases, and the junction held 9 bases outside the gene matches. In germline, CDR1 is MNHEY, CDR2 SMNVEV (reference sequence). CDR3 length equals 14 residues. As DNA, the CDR3 is TGTGCCAGCACTGTGGCAGGGGGTAGTCAGCCCCAGCATTTT. Translating it yields CASTVAGGSQPQHF.

This clone occurred once. The chain has TRBV5-1 and TRBJ2-5; TRBD2 is a possible D gene (6 bases). V gave up 0 bases and J gave up 5 bases, with 14 bases separating them. Germline V lookup: CDR1 SGHRS, CDR2 YFSETQ. The CDR3 is made up of 15 amino acids. The chain's CDR3 is CASSLGEVNGETQYF. As DNA, the CDR3 is TGCGCCAGCAGCTTGGGGGAGGTGAATGGGGAGACCCAGTACTTC.

The chain is built from TRBV30 and TRBJ1-6; perhaps TRBD1 as D (6 bases). The length of the CDR3 is 14 residues. Trimming left V 4 bases short and J 9 bases short, with 16 bases between. Germline V gene sequence: CDR1 GTSNPN, CDR2 SVGIG (reference sequence). DNA of the CDR3: TGTGCCTGGAAGCCCCCAGGGGCCAGTTCACCCCTCCACTTT. It translates to CAWKPPGASSPLHF. Combining the CDR3 with reference TRBV30 and TRBJ1-6 gives the whole variable domain SQTIHQWPATLVQPVGSPLSLECTVEGTSNPNLYWYRQAAGRGLQLLFYSVGIGQISSEVPQNLSASRPQDRQFILSSKKLLLSDSGFYLCAWKPPGASSPLHFGNGTRLTVT.

Note on this clone: Relative to the germline gene, one junction end is altered; a read error may explain this. The chain recombines TRBV7-9 with TRBJ1-3, with 8 bases fitting TRBD1. This CDR3 is built from 17 residues. CDR1 and CDR2 from the germline V gene are SEHNR and FQNEAQ (reference sequence). CDR3 sequence (DNA): TGTGCCAGCAGCTTAGGACAGGGGTTCGGCTCTGGAAACGCCATATATTTT. Translating it yields CASSLGQGFGSGNAIYF.

V usage is TRBV6-6 and J usage is TRBJ2-2; possibly TRBD1 for D (5 bases). V dropped 3 bases and J dropped 3 bases, with 8 bases sitting between them. The CDR3 length is 14 residues. From germline, CDR1 is MNHNY and CDR2 SVGAGI (reference sequence). The CDR3 loop is CASSYSTDTGELFF. DNA of the CDR3: TGTGCCAGCAGTTATTCGACAGACACCGGGGAGCTGTTTTTT.

This chain links TRBV9 with TRBJ1-6; D unresolved. Germline CDR1 reads SGDLS; CDR2 reads YYNGEE. Trimming removed 2 bases at V and 1 base at J, with 13 bases between. The CDR3 covers 17 residues. CDR3 in amino acids: CASSVDGKRSYNSPLHF. The CDR3 DNA reads as TGTGCCAGCAGCGTGGACGGAAAGCGGTCCTATAATTCACCCCTCCACTTT. Filled out from reference TRBV9 and TRBJ1-6, the complete variable domain reads DSGVTQTPKHLITATGQRVTLRCSPRSGDLSVYWYQQSLDQGLQFLIQYYNGEERAKGNILERFSAQQFPDLHSELNLSSLELGDSALYFCASSVDGKRSYNSPLHFGNGTRLTVT.